Below are 25 T cell receptor beta chains sequenced from a single sample in a study of T cell clones after liver transplantation (dated by TCRdb to between 2018 and 2021). Libraries were built with the immunoSEQ multiplex PCR assay. TCRdb retrieved this table from immuneACCESS and kept in-frame rearrangements only. Not all clones are present; in checked studies, unresolved V genes account for under half, and no reason is known for the remainder. The sample table shows about 20,000 clones, and nearly 80% are seen once. In total, the top ten clones hold roughly 35% of the sample. Material: CD8+ T cells from blood, obtained approximately 54 months after liver transplant. The receptors originated from a human patient who received a liver transplant. Some T cells may have been brought in with the graft after a transplant.

The chain couples TRBV27 to TRBJ2-2; 10 nucleotides match TRBD2. Germline V gives CDR1 MNHEY, CDR2 SMNVEV (reference sequence). The CDR3 sequence is 20 residues long. The ends lost 1 base at V and 7 bases at J; junction bases unmatched: 18. The DNA of the CDR3 is TGTGCCAGCAGTTTATGGTTCGCTAGCGGGGGTACCGCTTTGGGCGGGGAGCTGTTTTTT. Amino acid sequence: CASSLWFASGGTALGGELFF.

V is TRBV7-2 and J is TRBJ2-7; D might be TRBD1 (6 bases). Germline loops: CDR1 SGHTA, CDR2 FQGNSA. The V end lost 3 bases, the J end lost 6 bases, and 15 bases lay between the germline ends. The CDR3 has 14 amino acids. This CDR3 is CASSFRDIGGEQYF. The CDR3 DNA is TGTGCCAGCAGCTTCCGGGACATTGGGGGCGAGCAGTACTTC. Full variable domain (remainder filled in from reference TRBV7-2 and TRBJ2-7): GAGVSQSPSNKVTEKGKDVELRCDPISGHTALYWYRQSLGQGLEFLIYFQGNSAPDKSGLPSDRFSAERTGGSVSTLTIQRTQQEDSAVYLCASSFRDIGGEQYFGPGTRLTVT.

V usage is TRBV2 and J usage is TRBJ2-5, with 7 bases fitting TRBD1. This CDR3 contains 14 residues. The V and J ends lost 7 bases and 4 bases, in that order; junction bases with no gene match: 9. The germline V gene has CDR1 SNHLY and CDR2 FYNNEI. DNA for the CDR3: TGTGCCAGCACGTCAGTCAGACAGGGAGAGACCCAGTACTTC. Its protein product is CASTSVRQGETQYF.

This chain connects TRBV4-1 to TRBJ1-1; D ambiguous. CDR1 is MGHRA and CDR2 is YSYEKL in the germline V gene. Between the trimmed V and J ends, which lost 1 base and 3 bases, there was a span of 9 bases. CDR3 length: 14 residues. Here the CDR3 reads CASSQGLGYTEAFF. The CDR3 region has the DNA TGCGCCAGCAGCCAAGGGTTAGGGTACACTGAAGCTTTCTTT.

The chain uses TRBV7-4 and TRBJ1-5; TRBD1 agrees at 8 bases. CDR1 and CDR2 (germline): SGHVT, SQSDAQ. Trimming cost V 4 bases and J 3 bases; bases outside gene matches: 5. The CDR3 runs to 15 residues. The DNA for the CDR3 is TGTGCCAGCAGCTGGAGACAGGGGCCCAATCAGCCCCAGCATTTT. Its translation: CASSWRQGPNQPQHF.

In DNA, the CDR3 is TGCAGCGTTGAAGAGGGCCAAAAAGATACGCAGTATTTT. Its protein is CSVEEGQKDTQYF. The chain carries TRBV29-1 and TRBJ2-3, with no clear D. The CDR3 spans 13 residues. Trimming took 0 bases from V and 5 from J, leaving 9 bases between them. CDR1 and CDR2 from the germline V gene are SQVTM and ANQGSEA.

This clone is categorized as medium-sized. This chain uses TRBV13 with TRBJ2-4; D is ambiguous. Between the trimmed V and J ends, which lost 3 bases and 0 bases, there was a span of 3 bases. In germline, CDR1 is PRHDT, CDR2 FYEKMQ (reference sequence). This CDR3 region has 13 residues. The CDR3 DNA is TGTGCCAGCAGCTTCTTAGCCAAAAACATTCAGTACTTC. This encodes CASSFLAKNIQYF.

The chain is built from TRBV28 and TRBJ1-6; D is uncertain. V lost 11 bases and J 1 base, leaving 12 bases between the germline ends. The CDR3 consists of 14 residues. Germline V CDR1 and CDR2: MDHEN, SYDVKM. The CDR3 loop reads CAGGSGSYNSPLHF. The CDR3 region has the DNA TGTGCCGGCGGATCGGGATCCTATAATTCACCCCTCCACTTT.

Comment on this clone: Other nucleotide sequences from this sample produce the same CDR3. V and J are TRBV10-1 and TRBJ1-1; weak D call: TRBD1 (6 bases). The V gene lost 0 bases and the J gene lost 1 base, with 6 bases spanning the gap. The CDR3 loop spans 14 amino acids. Germline assignment: CDR1 WNHNN and CDR2 SYGVQD (reference sequence). The CDR3 DNA is TGCGCCAGCAGTGAGTCGACAGGGAACACTGAAGCTTTCTTT. It yields the protein CASSESTGNTEAFF.

This clone came up a few times. The chain has TRBV19 and TRBJ1-1; perhaps TRBD1 as D (5 bases). Germline lookup yields CDR1 LNHDA and CDR2 SQIVND (reference sequence). V lost 4 bases and J 6 bases, leaving 21 bases between the germline ends. This CDR3 is built from 16 residues. The DNA for the CDR3 is TGTGCCAGTAGTAACCGGGTGAACACAGGCTCCGCTGAAGCTTTCTTT. It translates to CASSNRVNTGSAEAFF.

The sample holds one count of this clone. This chain connects TRBV27 to TRBJ2-7; D perhaps matches TRBD1 (5 bases). Germline CDR1 and CDR2: MNHEY and SMNVEV (reference sequence). The V end lost 4 bases, the J end lost 2 bases, and 9 bases lay between the germline ends. This CDR3 region has 13 residues. The CDR3 DNA follows: TGTGCCAGCAGTTACAGGAGCACCTACGAGCAGTACTTC. This encodes CASSYRSTYEQYF.

V usage is TRBV29-1 and J usage is TRBJ2-2; 7 bases fit TRBD1. The V gene's germline CDR1 is SQVTM and CDR2 ANQGSEA. V gave up 7 bases and J gave up 0 bases; unmatched junction bases: 5. CDR3 size: 14 residues. The CDR3 coding sequence is TGCAGCGCTGTAGACAGGGCGAACACCGGGGAGCTGTTTTTT. This translates into CSAVDRANTGELFF.

This clone was seen just once. The chain links TRBV28 to TRBJ1-2; D ambiguous. V lost 7 bases to trimming and J lost 1 base, with 7 bases between them. Germline CDR1 and CDR2: MDHEN and SYDVKM. This CDR3 spans 12 amino acids. The CDR3 sequence is CASTEGNYGYTF. In DNA form, the CDR3 reads TGTGCCAGCACGGAGGGTAACTATGGCTACACCTTC.

The chain recombines TRBV7-9 with TRBJ1-1; D perhaps matches TRBD1 (6 bases). The V gene's germline CDR1 is SEHNR and CDR2 FQNEAQ (reference sequence). Deletions cut 5 bases from V and 4 bases from J, with 20 bases between. CDR3 size: 16 residues. The CDR3 DNA reads as TGTGCCAGCAGCCCACCGAGGAGGGGGGAGTCCACTGAAGCTTTCTTT. It specifies CASSPPRRGESTEAFF.

J is TRBJ2-2 and V is TRBV2, with D possibly being TRBD1 (5 bases). V was trimmed by 8 bases and J by 7 bases, leaving 23 bases between them. The germline gives CDR1 SNHLY, CDR2 FYNNEI. The CDR3 consists of 16 residues. CDR3 sequence reads: CASFSSVDSHSGELFF. The CDR3 DNA sequence: TGTGCCAGCTTCTCATCCGTCGACAGTCATAGCGGGGAGCTGTTTTTT.

The table lists this clone with a count of one. The V and J genes are TRBV9 and TRBJ1-2; D not certain. Germline assignment: CDR1 SGDLS and CDR2 YYNGEE. This CDR3 contains 15 residues. V was shortened by 2 bases and J by 3 bases, with 14 bases between the two germline ends. CDR3 sequence reads: CASSVSLKNYYGYTF. The CDR3 bases are TGTGCCAGCAGCGTTTCCCTGAAGAATTACTATGGCTACACCTTC.

The chain couples TRBV11-2 to TRBJ2-7; a weak D match, TRBD2 (6 bases). The germline CDR1 and CDR2 sequences are SGHAT and FQNNGV. The ends were cut back, 5 bases at V and 4 bases at J, with 9 bases in the middle. The CDR3 contains 12 residues. CDR3: CASSQGGYEQYF. The CDR3 DNA follows: TGTGCCAGCAGCCAGGGAGGTTACGAGCAGTACTTC.

This chain uses TRBV7-9 with TRBJ1-1; 9 bases are shared with TRBD1. Losses at the gene ends were 5 bases for V and 1 base for J; bases not matched to a gene: 5. The CDR3 covers 15 residues. CDR1 and CDR2 (germline): SEHNR, FQNEAQ (reference sequence). This chain's CDR3 is CASSPDRGGNTEAFF. In DNA form, the CDR3 reads TGTGCCAGCAGCCCGGACAGGGGAGGGAACACTGAAGCTTTCTTT.

This clone was recorded a few times. The gene calls are TRBV11-2 and TRBJ2-1; D might be TRBD1 (5 bases). V lost 1 base, J lost 7 bases, and 17 bases lay in between. The CDR3 extends over 16 amino acids. The V gene's germline CDR1 is SGHAT and CDR2 FQNNGV. CDR3 amino acids: CASSLGSGYALNEQFF. Written as DNA, the CDR3 is TGTGCCAGCAGCTTAGGGTCAGGGTATGCCCTTAATGAGCAGTTCTTC.

The chain employs TRBV7-3 and TRBJ2-1, with 11 bases aligning to TRBD2. V was clipped by 0 bases and J by 8 bases; unmatched bases: 6. The CDR3 has 16 residues. Germline V lookup: CDR1 SGHTA, CDR2 FQGTGA. CDR3 coding DNA: TGTGCCAGCAGCTTAACTAGCGGGGGGGTACACGATGAGCAGTTCTTC. It translates to CASSLTSGGVHDEQFF. Using reference TRBV7-3 and TRBJ2-1 for the parts outside the CDR3, the full variable domain is GAGVSQTPSNKVTEKGKYVELRCDPISGHTALYWYRQSLGQGPEFLIYFQGTGAADDSGLPNDRFFAVRPEGSVSTLKIQRTERGDSAVYLCASSLTSGGVHDEQFFGPGTRLTVL.

The rearrangement uses TRBV4-1 and TRBJ1-6; D gene ambiguous. Per germline, CDR1 MGHRA and CDR2 YSYEKL. This CDR3 has 15 residues. V lost 0 bases to trimming and J lost 8 bases, with 11 bases between them. Here the CDR3 DNA reads TGCGCCAGCAGCCAAGAGTCTGGGAGAGATTCACCCCTCCACTTT. It yields the protein CASSQESGRDSPLHF.

This clone was counted at least ten times. V and J are TRBV4-1 and TRBJ1-5; 10 bases match TRBD1. V trimming: 3 bases; J trimming: 6 bases; junction bases outside the gene matches: 8. The CDR3 has 16 amino acids. From germline, CDR1 is MGHRA and CDR2 YSYEKL. CDR3 bases: TGCGCCAGCAGCCAGTGGACAGGGGGAACGGCTCAGCCCCAGCATTTT. Translation: CASSQWTGGTAQPQHF.

The CDR3 region has the DNA TGTGCCAGCAGCTTGGGGCTATATGCGCAGTATTTT. It yields the protein CASSLGLYAQYF. This chain joins TRBV5-6 and TRBJ2-3; no clear D. The CDR3 is 12 residues long. Trimming removed 0 bases from V and 10 bases from J, with 9 bases in between. The germline V gene encodes CDR1 SGHDT and CDR2 YYEEEE.

The V gene is TRBV6-6, the J gene TRBJ2-5; TRBD2 aligns across 10 bases. Germline CDR1 MNHNY, CDR2 SVGAGI (reference sequence). The CDR3 loop spans 16 amino acids. The V segment lost 3 bases and the J segment 3 bases; nucleotides outside the gene matches: 7. Written as DNA, the CDR3 is TGTGCCAGCAGTTATTTCACTAGCGGGGACAAAGAGACCCAGTACTTC. This codes for CASSYFTSGDKETQYF.

The chain employs TRBV7-8 and TRBJ1-2; 9 nucleotides align to TRBD1. Trimming cost V 1 base and J 6 bases; bases outside gene matches: 3. Germline V gene data show CDR1 as SGHVS and CDR2 as FQNEAQ. This CDR3 is 14 amino acids long. The CDR3: CASSLVTGGNGYTF. The CDR3, as DNA: TGTGCCAGCAGCTTAGTGACAGGGGGGAATGGCTACACCTTC.